This T cell receptor beta chain was recovered during a study of CD8 T cells in Susac syndrome (dated by TCRdb to the late 2010s). Background on the whole study: Of the Susac syndrome patients who were sequenced, over five had clinically active disease and about eight were in clinical remission. The study used repertoire sequencing to test whether antigen drove CD8+ T cell activation and differentiation in Susac syndrome. At blood withdrawal, Susac syndrome patients were therapy-naive, treated with corticosteroids (with IVIg additionally given to some), or treated with IVIg alone. General findings and caveats noted by the study authors: The CD4+ T cell repertoire of patients with Susac syndrome showed no detectable clonal expansion. The number of individuals in the TCR sequencing and HLA analysis was recognized as being relatively small.

Peripheral blood CD8+ and CD4+ T cells from healthy donors, Susac syndrome patients and multiple sclerosis patients were profiled using high-throughput TCR beta sequencing. Recently defined diagnostic criteria for definite or probable disease were met by the Susac syndrome patients. Bulk CD8+ and CD4+ T cells were purified by magnetic negative isolation, while CD8+ TEMRA cells were enriched using FACS. Blood was collected in EDTA tubes and processed within 24 hours, with PBMCs isolated through density gradient centrifugation. PBMCs intended for TCR sequencing were cryopreserved in liquid nitrogen and were subsequently thawed in a 37 degrees C water bath. The sorted or isolated CD4+, CD8+ and CD8+ TEMRA cells reached a purity of at least 90%. RNA was extracted using the RNeasy kit, and about 0.45 to 1 ug of the RNA was reverse transcribed with random hexamers. The immunoSEQ multiplex PCR assay, which covers 54 Vbeta and 13 Jbeta segments, was used to amplify TCR beta CDR3 regions. PCR amplification bias was corrected by using a synthetic template baseline for primer optimization and computational correction. For the original study's pipeline: Reads were annotated to V, D and J genes according to IMGT and were analyzed with immunoSEQ Analyzer, with only productive sequences retained. To calculate clonality, Shannon entropy was normalized by log2 of the number of productive unique sequences and then subtracted from one. For each patient and control, public and private clones were evaluated within the 100 most prevalent clones. Clones were defined as Susac-specific if absent from the healthy and MS cohorts, from around 1,100 published viral clones and from other ImmuneACCESS disease sequences. TCRdb cleaned the public reads at Q25 with fastp, built clones with MiXCR and kept in-frame beta chains. A single entry per CDR3 protein holds the most common genes and DNA from its merged rows. For this entry, the V and J calls and clone size follow TCRdb and not the study's own pipeline. For this sample there are more than 110,000 distinct CDR3 sequences; roughly 94% appear just once. The ten largest clones take up about 0.15% of the sample.

CDR3 length: 14 amino acids, cysteine to phenylalanine. The retained sequence is limited to the CDR3, 42 bases, with the frame set at the first base. According to the germline V gene (reference sequence), CDR1 reads DFQATT and CDR2 reads SNEGSKA. V lost 3 bases and J lost 2 bases; the stretch between them is 12 bases long. To note about this clonotype: Its antigen is not yet known. Base qualities are not provided; no much larger clone lies one nucleotide away.

Recombination connected TRBV20-1 to TRBJ2-3, and possibly TRBD2, on 6 matching bases. What was sequenced was CD4+ T cells from PBMCs. This clonotype was obtained from a human donor with Susac syndrome. The sequenced DNA is TGCAGTGCTAGTGAGGCGGGGCACACAGATACGCAGTATTTT. This gives the protein CSASEAGHTDTQYF.